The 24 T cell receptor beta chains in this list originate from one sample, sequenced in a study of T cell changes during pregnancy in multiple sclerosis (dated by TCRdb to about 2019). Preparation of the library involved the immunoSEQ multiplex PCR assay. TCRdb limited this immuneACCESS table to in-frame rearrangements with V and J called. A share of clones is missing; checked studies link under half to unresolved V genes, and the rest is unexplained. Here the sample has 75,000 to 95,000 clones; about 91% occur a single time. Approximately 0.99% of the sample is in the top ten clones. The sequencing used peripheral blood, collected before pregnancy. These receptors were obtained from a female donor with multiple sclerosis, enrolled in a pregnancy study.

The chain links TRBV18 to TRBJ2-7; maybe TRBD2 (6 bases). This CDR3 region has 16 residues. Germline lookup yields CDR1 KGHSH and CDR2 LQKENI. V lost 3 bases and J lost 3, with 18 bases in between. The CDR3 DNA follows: TGTGCCAGCTCACCCCGCCCGCGCGGGGATTTCTACGAGCAGTACTTC. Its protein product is CASSPRPRGDFYEQYF.

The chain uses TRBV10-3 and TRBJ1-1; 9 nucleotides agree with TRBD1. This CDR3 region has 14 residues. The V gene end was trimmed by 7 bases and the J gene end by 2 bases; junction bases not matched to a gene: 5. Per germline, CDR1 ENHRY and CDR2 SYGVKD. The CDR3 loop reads CAITRTGVNTEAFF. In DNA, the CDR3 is TGTGCCATCACCAGGACAGGGGTAAACACTGAAGCTTTCTTT.

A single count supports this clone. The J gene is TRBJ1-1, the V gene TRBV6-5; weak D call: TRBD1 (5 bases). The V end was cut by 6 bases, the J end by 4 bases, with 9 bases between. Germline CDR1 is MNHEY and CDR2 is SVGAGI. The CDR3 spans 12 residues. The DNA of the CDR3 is TGTGCCAGCAGCAGGGTTGGCACTGAAGCTTTCTTT. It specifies CASSRVGTEAFF.

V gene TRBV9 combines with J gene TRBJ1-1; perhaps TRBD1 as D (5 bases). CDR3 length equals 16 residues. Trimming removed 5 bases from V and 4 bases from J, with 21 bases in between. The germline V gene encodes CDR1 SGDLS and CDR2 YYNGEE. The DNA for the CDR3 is TGTGCCAGCAGGGCTTTGACAGACGGGTTGATCACTGAAGCTTTCTTT. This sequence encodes CASRALTDGLITEAFF.

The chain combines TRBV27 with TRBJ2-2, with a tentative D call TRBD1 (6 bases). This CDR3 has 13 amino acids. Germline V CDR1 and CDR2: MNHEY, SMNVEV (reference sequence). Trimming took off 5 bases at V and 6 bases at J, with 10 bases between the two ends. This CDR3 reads CASSNRAPGELFF. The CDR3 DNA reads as TGTGCCAGCAGTAACAGGGCCCCCGGGGAGCTGTTTTTT.

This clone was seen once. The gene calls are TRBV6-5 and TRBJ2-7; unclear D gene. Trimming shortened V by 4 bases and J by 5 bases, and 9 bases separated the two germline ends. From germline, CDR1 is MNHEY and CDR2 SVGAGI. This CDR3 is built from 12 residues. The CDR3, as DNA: TGTGCCAGCAGTTTAACGGGTAACGAGCAGTACTTC. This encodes CASSLTGNEQYF.

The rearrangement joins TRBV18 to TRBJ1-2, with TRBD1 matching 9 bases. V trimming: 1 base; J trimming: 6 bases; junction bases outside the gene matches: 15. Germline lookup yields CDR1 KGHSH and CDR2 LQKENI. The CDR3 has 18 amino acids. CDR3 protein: CASSPLQSVDRGIDGYTF. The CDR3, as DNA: TGTGCCAGCTCACCACTTCAATCTGTGGACAGGGGCATTGATGGCTACACCTTC.

This chain's CDR3 is CASSLVKRDGEQYF. The CDR3 bases are TGTGCCAGCAGCTTGGTAAAGCGGGACGGTGAGCAGTACTTC. This chain joins TRBV7-9 and TRBJ2-7; 7 nucleotides agree with TRBD2. Germline trimming cut 3 bases from V and 7 bases from J; bases unmatched to any gene: 9. The CDR3 length is 14 residues. The germline CDR1 and CDR2 sequences are SEHNR and FQNEAQ (reference sequence).

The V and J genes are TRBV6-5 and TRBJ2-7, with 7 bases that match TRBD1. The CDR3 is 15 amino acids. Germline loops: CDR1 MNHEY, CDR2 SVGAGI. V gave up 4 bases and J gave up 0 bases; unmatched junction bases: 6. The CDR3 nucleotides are TGTGCCAGCAGTTCCGACAGGGAAAACTCCTACGAGCAGTACTTC. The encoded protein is CASSSDRENSYEQYF.

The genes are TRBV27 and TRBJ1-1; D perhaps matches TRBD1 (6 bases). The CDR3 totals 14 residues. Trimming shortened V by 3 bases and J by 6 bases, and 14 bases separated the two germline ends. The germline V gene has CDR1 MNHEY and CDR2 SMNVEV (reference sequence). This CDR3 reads CASSFLGGGAEAFF. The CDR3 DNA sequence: TGTGCCAGCAGTTTTTTGGGAGGGGGTGCTGAAGCTTTCTTT.

In DNA, the CDR3 is TGCAGCGTTTTCGGCCTGACTAGCGGGAGACGAATGAATGAGCAGTTCTTC. It is translated as CSVFGLTSGRRMNEQFF. This chain connects TRBV29-1 to TRBJ2-1; the match to TRBD2 covers 12 bases. CDR3 length: 17 residues. V was pared by 5 bases and J by 7 bases, with 15 bases of the junction left unmatched. The germline CDR1 and CDR2 sequences are SQVTM and ANQGSEA.

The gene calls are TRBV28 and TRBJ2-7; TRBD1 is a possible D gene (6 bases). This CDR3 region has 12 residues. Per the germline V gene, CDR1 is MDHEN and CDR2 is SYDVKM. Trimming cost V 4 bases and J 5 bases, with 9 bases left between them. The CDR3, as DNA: TGTGCCAGCAGTTCCAGGGGAAACGAGCAGTACTTC. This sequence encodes CASSSRGNEQYF.

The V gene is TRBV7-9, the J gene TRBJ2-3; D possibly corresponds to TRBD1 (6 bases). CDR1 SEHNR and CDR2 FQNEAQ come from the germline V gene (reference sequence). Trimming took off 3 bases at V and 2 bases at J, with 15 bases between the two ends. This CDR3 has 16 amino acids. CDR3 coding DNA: TGTGCCAGCAGCTTCCGTTTAGGGACACTCACAGATACGCAGTATTTT. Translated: CASSFRLGTLTDTQYF.

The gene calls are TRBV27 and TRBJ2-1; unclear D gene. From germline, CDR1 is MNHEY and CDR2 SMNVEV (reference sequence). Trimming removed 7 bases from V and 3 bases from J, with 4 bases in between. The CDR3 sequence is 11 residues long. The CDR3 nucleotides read TGTGCCAGCACCAGCTACAATGAGCAGTTCTTC. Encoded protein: CASTSYNEQFF.

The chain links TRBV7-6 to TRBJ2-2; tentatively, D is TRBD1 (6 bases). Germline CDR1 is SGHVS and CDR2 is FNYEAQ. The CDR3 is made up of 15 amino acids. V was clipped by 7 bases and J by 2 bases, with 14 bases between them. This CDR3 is CASKLRTDNTGELFF. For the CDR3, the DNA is TGTGCCAGCAAACTGAGGACAGACAACACCGGGGAGCTGTTTTTT.

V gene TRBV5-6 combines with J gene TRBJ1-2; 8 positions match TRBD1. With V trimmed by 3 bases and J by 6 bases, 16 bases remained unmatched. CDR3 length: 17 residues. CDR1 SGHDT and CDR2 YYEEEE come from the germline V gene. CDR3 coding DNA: TGTGCCAGCAGCTCCCCTCGAAAGGACAGGGCTAAGGATGGCTACACCTTC. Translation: CASSSPRKDRAKDGYTF.

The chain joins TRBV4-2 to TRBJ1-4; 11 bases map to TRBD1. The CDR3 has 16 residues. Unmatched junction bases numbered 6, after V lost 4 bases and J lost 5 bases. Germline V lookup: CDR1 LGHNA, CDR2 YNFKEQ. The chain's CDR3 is CASSPHRDRGNEKLFF. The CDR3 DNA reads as TGTGCCAGCAGCCCCCATAGGGACAGGGGGAATGAAAAACTGTTTTTT.

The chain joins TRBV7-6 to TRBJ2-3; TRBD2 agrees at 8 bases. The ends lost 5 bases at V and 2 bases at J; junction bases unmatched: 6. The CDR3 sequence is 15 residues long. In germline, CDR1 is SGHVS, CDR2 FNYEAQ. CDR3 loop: CASSVSGANTDTQYF. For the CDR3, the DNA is TGTGCCAGCAGCGTTAGCGGGGCCAACACAGATACGCAGTATTTT.

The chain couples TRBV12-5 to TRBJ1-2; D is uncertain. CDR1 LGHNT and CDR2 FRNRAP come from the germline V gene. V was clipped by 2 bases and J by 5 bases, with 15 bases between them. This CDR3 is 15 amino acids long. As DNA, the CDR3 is TGTGCTAGTGGTTTGTCTGGGCGAACCCCATATGGCTACACCTTC. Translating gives CASGLSGRTPYGYTF.

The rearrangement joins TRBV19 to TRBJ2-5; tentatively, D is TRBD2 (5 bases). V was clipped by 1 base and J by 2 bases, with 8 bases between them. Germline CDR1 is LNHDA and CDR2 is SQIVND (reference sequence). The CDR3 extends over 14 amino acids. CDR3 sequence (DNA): TGTGCCAGTAGTATAGTTGCGGGTCAAGAGACCCAGTACTTC. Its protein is CASSIVAGQETQYF.

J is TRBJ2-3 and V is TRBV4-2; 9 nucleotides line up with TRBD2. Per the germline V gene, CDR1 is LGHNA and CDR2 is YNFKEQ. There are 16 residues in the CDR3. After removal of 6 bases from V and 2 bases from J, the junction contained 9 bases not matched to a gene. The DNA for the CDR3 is TGTGCCAGCAGAAGGACTAGCGCAGCATCCACAGATACGCAGTATTTT. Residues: CASRRTSAASTDTQYF.

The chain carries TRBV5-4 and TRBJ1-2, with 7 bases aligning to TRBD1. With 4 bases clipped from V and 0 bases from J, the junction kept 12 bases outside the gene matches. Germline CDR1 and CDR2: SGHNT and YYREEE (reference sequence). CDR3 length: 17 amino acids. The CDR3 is CASSREIMTGTNYGYTF. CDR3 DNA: TGTGCCAGCAGCCGCGAGATTATGACAGGGACTAACTATGGCTACACCTTC.

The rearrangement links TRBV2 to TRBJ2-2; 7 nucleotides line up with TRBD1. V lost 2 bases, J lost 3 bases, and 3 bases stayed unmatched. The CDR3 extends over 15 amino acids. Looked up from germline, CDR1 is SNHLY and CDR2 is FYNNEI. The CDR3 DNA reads TGTGCCAGCAGTGAACTGACAGGGTACACCGGGGAGCTGTTTTTT. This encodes CASSELTGYTGELFF.

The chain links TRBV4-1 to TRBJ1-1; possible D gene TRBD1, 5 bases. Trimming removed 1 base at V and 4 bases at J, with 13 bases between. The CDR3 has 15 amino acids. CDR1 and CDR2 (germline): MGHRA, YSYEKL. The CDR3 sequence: CASSQGAGPSTEAFF. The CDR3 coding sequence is TGCGCCAGCAGCCAAGGGGCGGGGCCTAGCACTGAAGCTTTCTTT.